This T cell receptor beta chain was captured in a study of beta chain features in type 1 diabetes. Per the germline V gene, CDR1 is SGHRS and CDR2 is YFSETQ. There are 13 residues in the CDR3. This clone was counted a few times. One end of the junction does not line up with germline, which may come from a read error. All of the isolated RNA was reverse transcribed, so expressed TCRB transcripts were sequenced. Only in-frame clones appear in the TCRdb table, and some are missing; sequencing was by immunoSEQ multiplex PCR. The data show 500,000 to 700,000 clones, 15% to 19% seen once. Sorting with CD45RO/CCR7/CD25/CD127/CD95/CD27 yielded naive, central memory, regulatory and stem-like memory CD4+ cells.

This TCR was sampled from a man aged 18 to 35 in good health. Sequenced sample: naive CD4+ T cells from blood. This chain uses TRBV5-1 with TRBJ2-4; a possible D gene is TRBD2 (5 bases). The CDR3 loop reads CASSLAGENIQYF. The CDR3 nucleotides read TGCGCCAGCAGCTTGGCCGGGGAAAATATTCAGTACTTC.